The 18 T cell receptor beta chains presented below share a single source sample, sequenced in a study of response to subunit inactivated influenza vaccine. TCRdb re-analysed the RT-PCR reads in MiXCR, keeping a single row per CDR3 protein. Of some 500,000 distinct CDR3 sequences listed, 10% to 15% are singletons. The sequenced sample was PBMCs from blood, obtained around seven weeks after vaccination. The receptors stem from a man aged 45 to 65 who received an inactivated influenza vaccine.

The CDR3 protein is CASSLGWLGTYEQYF. The CDR3, as DNA: TGTGCCAGCAGCTTAGGGTGGCTGGGGACCTACGAGCAGTACTTC. The chain is built from TRBV7-2 and TRBJ2-7; D gene ambiguous. This CDR3 has 15 amino acids. V shed 1 base and J shed 2 bases, with 12 bases lying between them. Per the germline V gene, CDR1 is SGHTA and CDR2 is FQGNSA.

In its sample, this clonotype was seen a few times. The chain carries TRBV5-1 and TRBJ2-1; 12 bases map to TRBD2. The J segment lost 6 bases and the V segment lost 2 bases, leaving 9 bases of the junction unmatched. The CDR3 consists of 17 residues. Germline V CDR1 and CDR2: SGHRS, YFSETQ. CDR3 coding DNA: TGCGCCAGCAGCTTCCCCCTCGGACTAGCGGGACCCAATGAGCAGTTCTTC. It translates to CASSFPLGLAGPNEQFF.

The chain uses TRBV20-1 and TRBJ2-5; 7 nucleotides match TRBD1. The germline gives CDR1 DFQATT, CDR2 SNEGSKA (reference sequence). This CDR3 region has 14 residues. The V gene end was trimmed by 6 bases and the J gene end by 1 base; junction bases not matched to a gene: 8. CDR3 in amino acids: CSASRRQGQETQYF. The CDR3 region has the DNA TGCAGTGCCTCCCGGCGACAGGGCCAAGAGACCCAGTACTTC.

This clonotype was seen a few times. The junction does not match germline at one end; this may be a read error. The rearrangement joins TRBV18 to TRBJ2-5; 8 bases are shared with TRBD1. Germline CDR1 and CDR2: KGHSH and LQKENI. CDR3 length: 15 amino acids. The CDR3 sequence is CASSPRTDREETQYF. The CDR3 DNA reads TGTGCCAGCTCCCCACGGACGGACAGGGAAGAGACCCAGTACTTC.

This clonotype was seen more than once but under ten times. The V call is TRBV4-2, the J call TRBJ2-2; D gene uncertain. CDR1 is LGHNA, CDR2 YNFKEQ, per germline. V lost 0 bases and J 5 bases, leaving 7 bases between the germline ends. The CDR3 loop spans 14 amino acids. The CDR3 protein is CASSQDWATGELFF. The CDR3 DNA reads TGTGCCAGCAGCCAAGATTGGGCTACCGGGGAGCTGTTTTTT.

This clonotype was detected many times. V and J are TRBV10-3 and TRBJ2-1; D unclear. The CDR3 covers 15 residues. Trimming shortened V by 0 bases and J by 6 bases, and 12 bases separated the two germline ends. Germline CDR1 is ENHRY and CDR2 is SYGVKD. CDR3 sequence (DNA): TGTGCCATCAGTGAGTCAGAAGGGTTAATCAATGAGCAGTTCTTC. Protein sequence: CAISESEGLINEQFF.

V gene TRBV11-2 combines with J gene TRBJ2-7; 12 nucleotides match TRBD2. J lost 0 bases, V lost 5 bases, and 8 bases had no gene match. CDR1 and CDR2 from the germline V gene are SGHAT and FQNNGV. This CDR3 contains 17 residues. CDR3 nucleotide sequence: TGTGCCAGCAGCACCGGACTAGCGGGGATCTCCTCCTACGAGCAGTACTTC. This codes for CASSTGLAGISSYEQYF.

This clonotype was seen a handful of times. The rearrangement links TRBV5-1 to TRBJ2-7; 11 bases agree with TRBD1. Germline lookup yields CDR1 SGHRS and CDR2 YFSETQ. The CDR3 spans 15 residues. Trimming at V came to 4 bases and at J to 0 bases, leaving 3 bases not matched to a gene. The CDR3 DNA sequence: TGCGCCAGCAGCAAAGGACAGGGGGCCTCCTACGAGCAGTACTTC. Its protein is CASSKGQGASYEQYF.

CDR3: CASRGPMGEQFF. In DNA, the CDR3 is TGTGCCAGCCGGGGGCCCATGGGGGAGCAGTTCTTC. The chain employs TRBV6-2 or TRBV6-3 and TRBJ2-1; D possibly matches TRBD1 or TRBD2 (6 bases each). From germline, CDR1 is MNHEY and CDR2 SVGEGT. Trimming left V 8 bases short and J 10 bases short, with 15 bases between. The CDR3 contains 12 residues.

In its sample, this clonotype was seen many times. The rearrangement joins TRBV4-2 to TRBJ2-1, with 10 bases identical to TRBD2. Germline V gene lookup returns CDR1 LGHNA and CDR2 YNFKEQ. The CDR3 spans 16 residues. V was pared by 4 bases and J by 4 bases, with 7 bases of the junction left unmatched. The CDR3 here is CASSPDSGRHYNEQFF. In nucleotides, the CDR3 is TGTGCCAGCAGCCCAGATAGCGGGAGGCATTACAATGAGCAGTTCTTC.

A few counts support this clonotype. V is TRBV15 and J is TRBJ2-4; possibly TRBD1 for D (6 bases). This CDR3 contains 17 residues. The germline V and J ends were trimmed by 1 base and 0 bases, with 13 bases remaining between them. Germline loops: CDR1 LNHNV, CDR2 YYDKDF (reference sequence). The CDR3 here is CATSRGGLDLAKNIQYF. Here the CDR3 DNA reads TGTGCCACCAGCAGAGGGGGGCTAGACTTAGCCAAAAACATTCAGTACTTC. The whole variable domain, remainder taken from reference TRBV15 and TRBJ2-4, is DAMVIQNPRYQVTQFGKPVTLSCSQTLNHNVMYWYQQKSSQAPKLLFHYYDKDFNNEADTPDNFQSRRPNTSFCFLDIRSPGLGDTAMYLCATSRGGLDLAKNIQYFGAGTRLSVL.

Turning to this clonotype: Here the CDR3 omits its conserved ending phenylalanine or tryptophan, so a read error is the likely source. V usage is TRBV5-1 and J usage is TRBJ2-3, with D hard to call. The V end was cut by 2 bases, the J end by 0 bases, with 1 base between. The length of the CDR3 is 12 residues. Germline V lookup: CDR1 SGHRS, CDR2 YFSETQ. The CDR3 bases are TGCGCCAGCAGCTTCAGCACAGATACGCAGTATTCT. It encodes CASSFSTDTQYS.

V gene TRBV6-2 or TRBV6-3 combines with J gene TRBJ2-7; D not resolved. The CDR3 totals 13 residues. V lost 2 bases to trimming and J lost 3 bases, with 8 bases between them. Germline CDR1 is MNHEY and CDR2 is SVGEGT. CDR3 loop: CASSYTRIYEQYF. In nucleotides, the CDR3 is TGTGCCAGCAGTTACACCAGGATCTACGAGCAGTACTTC.

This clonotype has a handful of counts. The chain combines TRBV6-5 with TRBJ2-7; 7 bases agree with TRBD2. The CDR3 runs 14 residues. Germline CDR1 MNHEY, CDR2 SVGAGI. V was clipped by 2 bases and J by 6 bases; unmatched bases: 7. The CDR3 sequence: CASSYQGLTFEQYF. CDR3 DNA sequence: TGTGCCAGCAGTTACCAGGGACTAACTTTCGAGCAGTACTTC.

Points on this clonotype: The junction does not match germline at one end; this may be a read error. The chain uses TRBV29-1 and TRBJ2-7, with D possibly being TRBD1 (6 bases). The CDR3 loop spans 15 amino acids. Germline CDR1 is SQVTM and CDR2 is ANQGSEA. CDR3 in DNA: TGCAGCGTCGAGGAGGCGGTGGGACACGACCTCGAGCAGTACTTT. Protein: CSVEEAVGHDLEQYF.

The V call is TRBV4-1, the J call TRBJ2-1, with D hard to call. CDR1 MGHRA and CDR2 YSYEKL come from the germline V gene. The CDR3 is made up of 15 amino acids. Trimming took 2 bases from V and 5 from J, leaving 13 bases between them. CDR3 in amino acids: CASSQMLAFNNEQFF. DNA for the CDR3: TGCGCCAGCAGCCAAATGCTCGCGTTTAACAATGAGCAGTTCTTC.

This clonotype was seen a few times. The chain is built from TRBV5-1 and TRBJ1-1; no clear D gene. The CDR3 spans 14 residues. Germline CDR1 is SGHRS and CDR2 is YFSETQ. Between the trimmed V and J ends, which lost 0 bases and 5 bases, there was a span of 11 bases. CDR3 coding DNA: TGCGCCAGCAGCTTGGCGCTTAGAGGAACTGAAGCTTTCTTT. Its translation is CASSLALRGTEAFF.

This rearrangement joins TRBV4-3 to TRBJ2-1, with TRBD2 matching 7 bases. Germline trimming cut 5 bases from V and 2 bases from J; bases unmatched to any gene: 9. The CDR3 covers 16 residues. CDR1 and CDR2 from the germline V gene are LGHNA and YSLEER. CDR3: CASSTTSSGAYNEQFF. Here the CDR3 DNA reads TGCGCCAGCAGCACCACGTCCAGCGGGGCCTACAATGAGCAGTTCTTC.